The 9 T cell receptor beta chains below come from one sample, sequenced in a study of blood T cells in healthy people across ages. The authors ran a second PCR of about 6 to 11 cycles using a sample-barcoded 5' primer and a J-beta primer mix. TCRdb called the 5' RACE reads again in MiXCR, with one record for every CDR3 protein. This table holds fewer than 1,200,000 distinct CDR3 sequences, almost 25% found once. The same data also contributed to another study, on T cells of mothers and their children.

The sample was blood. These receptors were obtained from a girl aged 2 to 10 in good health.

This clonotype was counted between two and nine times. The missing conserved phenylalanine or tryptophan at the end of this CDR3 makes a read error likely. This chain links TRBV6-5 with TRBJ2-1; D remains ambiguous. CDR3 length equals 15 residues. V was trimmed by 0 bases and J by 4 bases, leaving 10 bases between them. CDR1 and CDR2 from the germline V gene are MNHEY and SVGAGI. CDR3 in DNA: TGTGCCAGCAGTTACTCCCCAATCGGTTACAATGAGCAGTTCCTC. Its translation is CASSYSPIGYNEQFL.

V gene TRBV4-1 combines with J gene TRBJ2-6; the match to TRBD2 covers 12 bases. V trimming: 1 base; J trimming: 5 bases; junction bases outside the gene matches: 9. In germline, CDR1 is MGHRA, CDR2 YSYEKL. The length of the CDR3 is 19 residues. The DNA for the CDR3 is TGCGCCAGCAGCCAAGCCCCCGGGACTAGCGGGCCGCGGGCCAACGTCCTGACTTTC. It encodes CASSQAPGTSGPRANVLTF.

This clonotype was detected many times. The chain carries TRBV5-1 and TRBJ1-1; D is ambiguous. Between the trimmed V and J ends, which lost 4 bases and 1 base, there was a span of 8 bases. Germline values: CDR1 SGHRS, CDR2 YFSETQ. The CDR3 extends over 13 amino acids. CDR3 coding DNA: TGCGCCAGCAGCCCAACTACGAACACTGAAGCTTTCTTT. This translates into CASSPTTNTEAFF.

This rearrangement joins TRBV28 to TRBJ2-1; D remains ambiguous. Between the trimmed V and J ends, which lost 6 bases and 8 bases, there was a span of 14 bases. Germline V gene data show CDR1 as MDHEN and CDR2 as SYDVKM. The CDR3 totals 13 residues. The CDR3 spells CASRPLQIDEQFF. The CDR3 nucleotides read TGTGCCAGCAGACCACTACAGATCGATGAGCAGTTCTTC.

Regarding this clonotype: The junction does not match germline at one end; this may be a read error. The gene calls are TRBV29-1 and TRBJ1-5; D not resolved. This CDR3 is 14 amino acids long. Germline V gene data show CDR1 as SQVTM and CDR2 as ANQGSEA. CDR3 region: CSVEDGSPDQPQHF. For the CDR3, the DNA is TGCAGCGTCGAAGACGGCAGTCCCGACCAGCCCCAGCATTTT.

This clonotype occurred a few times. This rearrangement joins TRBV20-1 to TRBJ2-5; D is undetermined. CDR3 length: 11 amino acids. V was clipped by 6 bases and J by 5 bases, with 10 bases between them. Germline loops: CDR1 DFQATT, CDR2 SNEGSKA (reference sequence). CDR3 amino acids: CSADSEETQYF. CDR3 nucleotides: TGCAGTGCCGATTCTGAGGAGACCCAGTACTTC.

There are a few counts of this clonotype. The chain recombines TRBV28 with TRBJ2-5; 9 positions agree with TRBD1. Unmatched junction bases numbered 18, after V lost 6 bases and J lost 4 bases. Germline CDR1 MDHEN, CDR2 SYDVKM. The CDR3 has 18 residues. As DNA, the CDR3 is TGTGCCAGCAGACTGCGGGGACAGGGAGTTTATTTACGAGAGACCCAGTACTTC. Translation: CASRLRGQGVYLRETQYF.

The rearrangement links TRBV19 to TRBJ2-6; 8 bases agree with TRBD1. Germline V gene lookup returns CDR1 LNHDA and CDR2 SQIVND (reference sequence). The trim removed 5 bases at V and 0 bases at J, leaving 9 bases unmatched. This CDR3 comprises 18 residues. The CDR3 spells CASSLMTGEYSGANVLTF. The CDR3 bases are TGTGCCAGTAGTCTAATGACAGGGGAGTACTCTGGGGCCAACGTCCTGACTTTC.

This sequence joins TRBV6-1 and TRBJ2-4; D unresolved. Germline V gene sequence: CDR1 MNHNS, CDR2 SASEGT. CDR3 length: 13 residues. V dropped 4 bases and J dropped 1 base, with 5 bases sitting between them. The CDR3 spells CASSGRAKNIQYF. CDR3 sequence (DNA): TGTGCCAGCAGTGGACGGGCCAAAAACATTCAGTACTTC.